This TCR beta chain emerged from a study of persistence of HIV-infected CD4 T cells. Germline lookup yields CDR1 MNHNY and CDR2 SVGAGI (reference sequence). CDR3 length: 14 residues. V lost 7 bases and J lost 1, with 13 bases in between. Concerning this clone itself: Antigen specificity is unknown.

The stimulus was an HIV-1 Gag 15-mer peptide pool, about 1 ug/peptide/mL. CD40L/CD69 double-negative CD45RO-high memory CD4+ T cells were collected. The immunoSEQ assay was version 4, run in survey mode. Clones were sequenced by immunoSEQ multiplex PCR, and TCRdb holds only the in-frame ones, with some missing. The profile shows roughly 60,000 clones, roughly 77% of them singletons. The starting material was CD4+ T cells sorted from PBMCs after 18-hour stimulation, obtained from a patient who received antiretroviral therapy. The chain couples TRBV6-6 to TRBJ1-1; D is ambiguous. The receptor's source is an adult man with HIV who was CMV-seropositive. CDR3 loop: CASTNPEGNTEAFF. DNA of the CDR3: TGTGCCAGCACCAACCCCGAGGGGAACACTGAAGCTTTCTTT.